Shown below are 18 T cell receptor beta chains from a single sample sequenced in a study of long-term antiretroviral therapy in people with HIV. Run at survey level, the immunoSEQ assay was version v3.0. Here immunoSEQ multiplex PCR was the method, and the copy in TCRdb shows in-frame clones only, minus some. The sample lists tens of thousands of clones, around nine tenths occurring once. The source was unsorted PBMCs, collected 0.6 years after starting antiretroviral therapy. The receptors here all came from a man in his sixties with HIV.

The CDR3 bases are TGTGCCAGCAGACGACAGGCGAGGCTCGAGGGTCCCCAGCATTTT. The encoded protein is CASRRQARLEGPQHF. This sequence joins TRBV6-5 and TRBJ1-5, with D tentatively TRBD1 (6 bases). The CDR3 has 15 residues. The V and J ends lost 6 bases and 10 bases respectively, with 22 bases between them. Germline V gives CDR1 MNHEY, CDR2 SVGAGI.

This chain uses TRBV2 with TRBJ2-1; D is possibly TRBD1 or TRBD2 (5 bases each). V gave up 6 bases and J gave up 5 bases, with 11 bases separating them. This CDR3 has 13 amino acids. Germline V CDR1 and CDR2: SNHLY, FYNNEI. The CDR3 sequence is CASRRDLDNEQFF. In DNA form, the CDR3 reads TGTGCCAGCAGAAGGGACCTCGACAATGAGCAGTTCTTC.

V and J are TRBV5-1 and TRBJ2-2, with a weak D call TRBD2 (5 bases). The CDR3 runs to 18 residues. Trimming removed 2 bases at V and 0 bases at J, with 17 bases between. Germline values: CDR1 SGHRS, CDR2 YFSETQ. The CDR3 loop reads CASSFRTLPFANTGELFF. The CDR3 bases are TGCGCCAGCAGCTTCCGGACTCTACCGTTCGCGAACACCGGGGAGCTGTTTTTT.

The CDR3 nucleotides read TGTGCCAGCAGCGAGACCGGGACAGGGAATAACTATGGCTACACCTTC. This encodes CASSETGTGNNYGYTF. The chain is built from TRBV5-6 and TRBJ1-2; TRBD1 matches at 9 bases. Germline loops: CDR1 SGHDT, CDR2 YYEEEE. CDR3 length: 16 residues. J gave up 1 base and V 4 bases, and 8 bases lay outside the gene matches.

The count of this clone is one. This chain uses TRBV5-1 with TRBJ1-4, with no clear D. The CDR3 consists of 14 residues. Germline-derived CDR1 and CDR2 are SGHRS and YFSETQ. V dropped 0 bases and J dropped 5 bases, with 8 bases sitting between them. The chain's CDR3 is CASSLESRNEKLFF. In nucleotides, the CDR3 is TGCGCCAGCAGCTTGGAGAGTCGAAATGAAAAACTGTTTTTT. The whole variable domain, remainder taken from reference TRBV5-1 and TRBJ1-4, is KAGVTQTPRYLIKTRGQQVTLSCSPISGHRSVSWYQQTPGQGLQFLFEYFSETQRNKGNFPGRFSGRQFSNSRSEMNVSTLELGDSALYLCASSLESRNEKLFFGSGTQLSVL.

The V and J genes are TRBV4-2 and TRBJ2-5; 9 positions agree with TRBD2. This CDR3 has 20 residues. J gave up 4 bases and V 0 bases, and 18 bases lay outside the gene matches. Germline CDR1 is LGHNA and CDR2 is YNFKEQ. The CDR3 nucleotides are TGTGCCAGCAGCCAAGATAGACGGCTCGGTAGCGGGAGACTAGGAGAGACCCAGTACTTC. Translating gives CASSQDRRLGSGRLGETQYF.

CDR3 residues: CASNRDSSYNEQFF. The CDR3 bases are TGTGCCAGCAATAGGGATAGCTCCTACAATGAGCAGTTCTTC. This sequence joins TRBV27 and TRBJ2-1; D uncertain. V was cut by 7 bases and J by 0 bases, with 10 bases left in between. CDR3 size: 14 residues. Germline V gene data show CDR1 as MNHEY and CDR2 as SMNVEV (reference sequence).

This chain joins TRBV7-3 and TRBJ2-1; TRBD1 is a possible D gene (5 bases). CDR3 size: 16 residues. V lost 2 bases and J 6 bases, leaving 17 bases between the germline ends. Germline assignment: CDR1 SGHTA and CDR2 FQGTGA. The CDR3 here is CASSLHERTTPNEQFF. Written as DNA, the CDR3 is TGTGCCAGCAGCTTACACGAACGGACAACTCCCAATGAGCAGTTCTTC.

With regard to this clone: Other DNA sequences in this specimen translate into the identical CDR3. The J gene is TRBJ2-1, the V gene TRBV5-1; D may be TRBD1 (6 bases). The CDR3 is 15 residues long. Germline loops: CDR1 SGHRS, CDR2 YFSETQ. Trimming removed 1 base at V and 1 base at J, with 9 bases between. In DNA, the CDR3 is TGCGCCAGCAGCTTGCAGGGGACGTCCTACAATGAGCAGTTCTTC. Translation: CASSLQGTSYNEQFF.

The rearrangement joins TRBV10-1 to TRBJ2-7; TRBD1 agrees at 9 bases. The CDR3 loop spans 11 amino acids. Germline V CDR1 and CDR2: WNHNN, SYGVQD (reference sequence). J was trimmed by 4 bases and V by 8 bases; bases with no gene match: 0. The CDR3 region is CASGTGYEQYF. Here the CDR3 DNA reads TGCGCCAGCGGGACAGGGTACGAGCAGTACTTC.

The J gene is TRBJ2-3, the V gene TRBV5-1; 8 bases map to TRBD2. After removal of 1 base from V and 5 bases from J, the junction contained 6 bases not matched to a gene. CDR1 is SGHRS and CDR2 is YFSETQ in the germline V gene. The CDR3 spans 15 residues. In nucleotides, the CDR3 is TGCGCCAGCAGCTTGTCCGGGGGGGCACAAGATACGCAGTATTTT. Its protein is CASSLSGGAQDTQYF.

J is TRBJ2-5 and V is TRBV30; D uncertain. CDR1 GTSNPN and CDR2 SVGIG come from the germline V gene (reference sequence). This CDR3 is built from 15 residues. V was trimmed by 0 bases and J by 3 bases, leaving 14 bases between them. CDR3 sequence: CAWSVPPDAEETQYF. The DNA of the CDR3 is TGTGCCTGGAGTGTACCTCCGGATGCAGAAGAGACCCAGTACTTC.

The CDR3 DNA reads as TGCGCCAGCAGCTTGCACCATTTAGCGACTAGCACAGATACGCAGTATTTT. Protein sequence: CASSLHHLATSTDTQYF. The V and J genes are TRBV5-1 and TRBJ2-3; tentatively, D is TRBD2 (5 bases). Trimming cost V 1 base and J 0 bases, with 15 bases left between them. The CDR3 loop spans 17 amino acids. Per the germline V gene, CDR1 is SGHRS and CDR2 is YFSETQ.

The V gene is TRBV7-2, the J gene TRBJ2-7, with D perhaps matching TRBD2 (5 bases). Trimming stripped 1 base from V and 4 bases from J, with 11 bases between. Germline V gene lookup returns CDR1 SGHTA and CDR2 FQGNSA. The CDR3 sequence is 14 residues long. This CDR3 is CASSLGGPGYEQYF. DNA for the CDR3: TGTGCCAGCAGCTTAGGAGGGCCCGGGTACGAGCAGTACTTC. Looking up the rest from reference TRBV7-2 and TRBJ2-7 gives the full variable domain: GAGVSQSPSNKVTEKGKDVELRCDPISGHTALYWYRQSLGQGLEFLIYFQGNSAPDKSGLPSDRFSAERTGGSVSTLTIQRTQQEDSAVYLCASSLGGPGYEQYFGPGTRLTVT.

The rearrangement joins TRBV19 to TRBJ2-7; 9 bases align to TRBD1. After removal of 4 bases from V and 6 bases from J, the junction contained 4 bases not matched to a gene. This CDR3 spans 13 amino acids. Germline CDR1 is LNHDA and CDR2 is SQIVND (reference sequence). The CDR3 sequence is CASSTYRGREQYF. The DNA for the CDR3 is TGTGCCAGTAGTACATACAGGGGGCGCGAGCAGTACTTC.

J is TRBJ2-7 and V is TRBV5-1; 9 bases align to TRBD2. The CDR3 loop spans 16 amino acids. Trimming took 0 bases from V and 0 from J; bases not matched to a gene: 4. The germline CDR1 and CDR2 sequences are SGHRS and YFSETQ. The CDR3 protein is CASSLGLAGSSYEQYF. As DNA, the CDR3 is TGCGCCAGCAGCTTGGGGCTAGCGGGGAGCTCCTACGAGCAGTACTTC.

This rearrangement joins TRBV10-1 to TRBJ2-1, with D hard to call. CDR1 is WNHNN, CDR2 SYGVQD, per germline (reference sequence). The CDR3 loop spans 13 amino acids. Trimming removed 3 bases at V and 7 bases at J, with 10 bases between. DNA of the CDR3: TGCGCCAGCAGTGACGCCGGGTCGAATGAGCAGTTCTTC. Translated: CASSDAGSNEQFF.

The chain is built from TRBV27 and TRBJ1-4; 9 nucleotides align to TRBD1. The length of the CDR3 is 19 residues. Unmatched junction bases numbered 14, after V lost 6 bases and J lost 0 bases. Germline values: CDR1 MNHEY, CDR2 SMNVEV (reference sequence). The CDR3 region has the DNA TGTGCCAGCAGCCCCGAACCGGGACAGGGCCCTGCAACTAATGAAAAACTGTTTTTT. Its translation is CASSPEPGQGPATNEKLFF. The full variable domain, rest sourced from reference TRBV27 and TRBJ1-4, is EAQVTQNPRYLITVTGKKLTVTCSQNMNHEYMSWYRQDPGLGLRQIYYSMNVEVTDKGDVPEGYKVSRKEKRNFPLILESPSPNQTSLYFCASSPEPGQGPATNEKLFFGSGTQLSVL.